One TCR beta chain is described in this entry. Its antigen is as yet unknown. Germline loops: CDR1 WSHSY, CDR2 SAAADI. V dropped 7 bases and J dropped 3; count of bases not matched to a gene: 7. The CDR3 has 14 residues. These data come from a study of cytomegalovirus exposure and HLA in healthy donors. Researchers ran the PCR with 60 Vbeta and 13 Jbeta primers. Method: immunoSEQ multiplex PCR; TCRdb's copy keeps in-frame clones and lacks some. This sample yields 150,000 to 200,000 clones, of which about 80% are seen a single time; 2% to 2.5% belongs to the top ten. Points from the study as a whole: A later analysis found that most CMV-associated TCR beta chains appeared HLA-restricted. Cytomegalovirus-associated status was assigned to 150 or so TCR beta chains. It is likely that the observed cluster of highly shared sequence variants was a sequencing artifact. Earlier analysis found most TCR beta V segments productive about 90% or about 30% of the time.

The TCR comes from a woman aged 30 to 39 in good health and CMV-seronegative. What was sequenced was PBMCs. The chain combines TRBV10-2 with TRBJ1-2, with 8 bases identical to TRBD1. The CDR3 region has the DNA TGCGCCAGCAACGGACAGGGAGGCGACTATGGCTACACCTTC. It codes for CASNGQGGDYGYTF.